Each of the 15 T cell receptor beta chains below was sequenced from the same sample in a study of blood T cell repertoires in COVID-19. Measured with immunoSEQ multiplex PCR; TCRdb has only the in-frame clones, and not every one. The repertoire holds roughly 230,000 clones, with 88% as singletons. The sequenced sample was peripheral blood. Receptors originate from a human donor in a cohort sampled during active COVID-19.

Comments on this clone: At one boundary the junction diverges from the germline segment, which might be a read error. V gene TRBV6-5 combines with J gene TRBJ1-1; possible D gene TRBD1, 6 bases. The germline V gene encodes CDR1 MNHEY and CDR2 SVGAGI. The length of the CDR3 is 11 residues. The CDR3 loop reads CASRQESDAFF. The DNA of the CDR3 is TGTGCCAGTCGACAGGAATCTGATGCTTTCTTT.

The CDR3, as DNA: TGTGCCAGCAGGAACAGACTAGCAGGAGCAGGCGAGCAGTACTTC. This sequence encodes CASRNRLAGAGEQYF. V usage is TRBV28 and J usage is TRBJ2-7, with 7 bases lining up with TRBD2. CDR1 is MDHEN, CDR2 SYDVKM, per germline. This CDR3 is built from 15 residues. V lost 6 bases and J lost 6; bases outside the gene matches: 14.

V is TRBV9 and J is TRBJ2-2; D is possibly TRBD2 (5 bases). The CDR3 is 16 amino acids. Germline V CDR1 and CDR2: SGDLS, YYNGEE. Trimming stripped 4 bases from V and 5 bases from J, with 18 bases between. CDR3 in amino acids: CASSPRRASGTGELFF. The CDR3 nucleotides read TGTGCCAGCAGCCCCAGACGGGCCTCGGGGACCGGGGAGCTGTTTTTT.

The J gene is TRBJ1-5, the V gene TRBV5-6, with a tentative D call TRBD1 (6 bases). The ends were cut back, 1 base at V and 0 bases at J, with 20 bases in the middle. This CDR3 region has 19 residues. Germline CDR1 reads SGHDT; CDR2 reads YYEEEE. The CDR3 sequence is CASSLFGTGRLYSNQPQHF. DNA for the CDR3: TGTGCCAGCAGCTTGTTCGGTACAGGGCGGTTGTATAGCAATCAGCCCCAGCATTTT.

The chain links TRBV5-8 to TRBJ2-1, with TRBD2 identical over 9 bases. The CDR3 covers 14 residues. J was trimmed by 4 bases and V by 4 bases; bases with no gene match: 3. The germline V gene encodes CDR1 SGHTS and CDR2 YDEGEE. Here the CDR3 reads CASSATSGYNEQFF. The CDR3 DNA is TGTGCCAGCAGCGCGACTAGCGGATACAATGAGCAGTTCTTC.

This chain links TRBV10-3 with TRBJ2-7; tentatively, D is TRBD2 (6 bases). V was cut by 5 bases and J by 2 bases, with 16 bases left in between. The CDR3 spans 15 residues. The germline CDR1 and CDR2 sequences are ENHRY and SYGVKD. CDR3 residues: CAISTSSVQTYEQYF. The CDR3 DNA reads TGTGCCATCAGTACCTCTAGCGTTCAAACCTACGAGCAGTACTTC.

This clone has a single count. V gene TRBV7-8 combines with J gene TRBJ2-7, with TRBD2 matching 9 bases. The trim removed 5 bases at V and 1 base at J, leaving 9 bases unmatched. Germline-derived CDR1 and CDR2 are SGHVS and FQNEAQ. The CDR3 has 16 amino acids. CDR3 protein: CASSAEQTSGSYEQYF. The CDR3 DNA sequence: TGTGCCAGCAGCGCAGAGCAGACTAGCGGTTCCTACGAGCAGTACTTC.

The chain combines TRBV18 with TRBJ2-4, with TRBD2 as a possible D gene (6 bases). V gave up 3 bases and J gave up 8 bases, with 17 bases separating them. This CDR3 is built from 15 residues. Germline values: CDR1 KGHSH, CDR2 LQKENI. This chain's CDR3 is CASSPPGLGRHIQYF. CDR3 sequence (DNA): TGTGCCAGCTCACCCCCAGGTCTGGGGAGGCACATTCAGTACTTC.

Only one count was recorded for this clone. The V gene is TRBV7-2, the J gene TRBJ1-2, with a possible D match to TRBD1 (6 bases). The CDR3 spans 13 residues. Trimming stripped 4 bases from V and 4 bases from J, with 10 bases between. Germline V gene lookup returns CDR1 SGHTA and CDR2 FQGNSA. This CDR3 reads CASSSTGSYGYTF. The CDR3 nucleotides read TGTGCCAGCAGCTCTACAGGGAGCTATGGCTACACCTTC.

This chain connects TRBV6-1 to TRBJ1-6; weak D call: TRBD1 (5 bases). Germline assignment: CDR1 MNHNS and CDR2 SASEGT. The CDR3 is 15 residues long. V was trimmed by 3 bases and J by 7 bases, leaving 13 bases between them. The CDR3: CASSEAGRGNSPLHF. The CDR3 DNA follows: TGTGCCAGCAGTGAGGCAGGGCGGGGCAATTCACCCCTCCACTTT.

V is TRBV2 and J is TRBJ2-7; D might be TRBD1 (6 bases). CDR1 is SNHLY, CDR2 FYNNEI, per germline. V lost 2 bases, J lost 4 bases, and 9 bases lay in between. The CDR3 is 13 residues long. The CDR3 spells CASSESGAYEQYF. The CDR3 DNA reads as TGTGCCAGCAGTGAATCAGGGGCGTACGAGCAGTACTTC.

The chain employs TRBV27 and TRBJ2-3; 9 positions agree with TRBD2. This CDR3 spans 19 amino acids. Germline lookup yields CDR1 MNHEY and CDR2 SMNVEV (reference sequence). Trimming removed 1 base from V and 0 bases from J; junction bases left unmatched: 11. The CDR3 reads CASSLLWDGAGGSTDTQYF. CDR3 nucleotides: TGTGCCAGCAGTTTATTGTGGGATGGGGCGGGGGGGAGCACAGATACGCAGTATTTT.

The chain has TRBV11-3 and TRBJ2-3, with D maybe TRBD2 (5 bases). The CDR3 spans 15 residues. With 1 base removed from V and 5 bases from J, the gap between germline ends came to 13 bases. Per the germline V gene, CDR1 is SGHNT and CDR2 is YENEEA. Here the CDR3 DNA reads TGTGCCAGCAGCTTAGGACTAAGAATTGAAGATACGCAGTATTTT. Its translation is CASSLGLRIEDTQYF. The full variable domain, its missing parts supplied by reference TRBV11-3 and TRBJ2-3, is EAGVVQSPRYKIIEKKQPVAFWCNPISGHNTLYWYLQNLGQGPELLIRYENEEAVDDSQLPKDRFSAERLKGVDSTLKIQPAELGDSAVYLCASSLGLRIEDTQYFGPGTRLTVL.

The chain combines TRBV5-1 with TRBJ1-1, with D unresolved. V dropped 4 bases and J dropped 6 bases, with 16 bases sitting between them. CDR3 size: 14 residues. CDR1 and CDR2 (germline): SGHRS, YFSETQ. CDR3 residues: CASSPPLEGAEAFF. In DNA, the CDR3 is TGCGCCAGCAGCCCACCGTTGGAGGGCGCTGAAGCTTTCTTT.

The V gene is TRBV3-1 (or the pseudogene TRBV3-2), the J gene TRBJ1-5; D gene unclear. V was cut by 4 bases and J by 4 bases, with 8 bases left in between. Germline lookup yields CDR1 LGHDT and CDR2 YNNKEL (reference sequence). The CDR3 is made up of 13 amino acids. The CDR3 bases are TGTGCCAGCAGCCCTGGGCTGAATCAGCCCCAGCATTTT. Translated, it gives CASSPGLNQPQHF.